This T cell receptor beta chain was documented in a study of blood T cell repertoires in COVID-19. Across the whole study: T cells, B-cell-depleted T cells, or PBMCs provided the cDNA or gDNA that served as material.

The method was immunoSEQ multiplex PCR; TCRdb's version includes in-frame clones alone and lacks a portion of them. The profile shows some 150,000 clones, more than 75% of them singletons. The germline V gene encodes CDR1 SGDLS and CDR2 YYNGEE. The CDR3 spans 18 residues. Trimming removed 2 bases from V and 0 bases from J; junction bases left unmatched: 7. The rearrangement joins TRBV9 to TRBJ2-6; 8 bases line up with TRBD1. The source is a woman aged 25 to 39 with acute COVID-19. Source material: PBMCs or T cells enriched from blood (not recorded which). CDR3 residues: CASSVEGQGHSGANVLTF. The CDR3 DNA reads as TGTGCCAGCAGCGTGGAAGGACAGGGCCACTCTGGGGCCAACGTCCTGACTTTC.